These 30 T cell receptor beta chains came from one sample sequenced in a study of shared clonotypes between healthy human individuals. Measured with immunoSEQ multiplex PCR; TCRdb has only the in-frame clones, and not every one. The table records around 940,000 clones, approximately 76% of them present only once. The sequenced sample consisted of memory CD4+ T cells sorted from blood. Subset in this sample: CD45RA-negative fraction. Every receptor here comes from a man between 18 and 35 years old in good health.

The J gene is TRBJ1-1, the V gene TRBV18; the D is unclear. Trimming took off 3 bases at V and 1 base at J, with 6 bases between the two ends. The CDR3 totals 13 residues. The V gene's germline CDR1 is KGHSH and CDR2 LQKENI. The CDR3 spells CASSPMGNTEAFF. The DNA for the CDR3 is TGTGCCAGCTCACCGATGGGGAACACTGAAGCTTTCTTT.

For this clone: The identical CDR3 is also encoded by other nucleotide sequences in the sample. This chain joins TRBV5-1 and TRBJ2-3; D not resolved. CDR3 length: 14 residues. CDR1 is SGHRS, CDR2 YFSETQ, per germline. V dropped 2 bases and J dropped 5 bases, with 12 bases sitting between them. In nucleotides, the CDR3 is TGCGCCAGCAGCTTAAGGGCTGGTGGAGATACGCAGTATTTT. The encoded protein is CASSLRAGGDTQYF.

The chain uses TRBV6-4 and TRBJ2-5; D is uncertain. The CDR3 totals 10 residues. CDR1 and CDR2 from the germline V gene are MRHNA and SNTAGT. V lost 8 bases, J lost 4 bases, and 5 bases lay in between. The CDR3 region has the DNA TGTGCCAGCTGGGGAGAGACCCAGTACTTC. This encodes CASWGETQYF.

The rearrangement joins TRBV5-1 to TRBJ2-6, with 7 bases identical to TRBD1. Per the germline V gene, CDR1 is SGHRS and CDR2 is YFSETQ. Unmatched junction bases numbered 11, after V lost 7 bases and J lost 4 bases. The CDR3 has 16 amino acids. The CDR3 spells CASFRTGGKGANVLTF. Here the CDR3 DNA reads TGCGCCAGCTTTCGGACAGGCGGTAAAGGGGCCAACGTCCTGACTTTC.

This clone came up many times. V and J are TRBV7-6 and TRBJ1-1; TRBD1 matches 10 bases. This CDR3 has 14 residues. Germline assignment: CDR1 SGHVS and CDR2 FNYEAQ. Trimming took 0 bases from V and 10 from J; bases not matched to a gene: 5. DNA for the CDR3: TGTGCCAGCAGCTTAGCCGGGACAGGGGCTAGAGCTTTCTTT. Protein product: CASSLAGTGARAFF.

The chain combines TRBV30 with TRBJ2-1, with 13 bases lining up with TRBD2. Germline V CDR1 and CDR2: GTSNPN, SVGIG (reference sequence). The CDR3 runs to 15 residues. V lost 5 bases to trimming and J lost 9 bases; unmatched junction nucleotides: 10. CDR3 sequence reads: CAWAFGLAGVGEQFF. In DNA, the CDR3 is TGTGCCTGGGCCTTCGGACTAGCGGGGGTGGGTGAGCAGTTCTTC.

The rearrangement uses TRBV18 and TRBJ2-1, with 10 bases that match TRBD2. V shed 6 bases, J shed 6 bases, and the junction held 11 bases outside the gene matches. The length of the CDR3 is 16 residues. CDR1 and CDR2 (germline): KGHSH, LQKENI. CDR3 sequence reads: CASSTSPIAGGNEQFF. For the CDR3, the DNA is TGTGCCAGCTCTACCAGCCCGATAGCGGGAGGCAATGAGCAGTTCTTC.

The V gene is TRBV6-4, the J gene TRBJ2-6; TRBD1 matches at 8 bases. The V and J ends lost 4 bases and 2 bases, in that order; junction bases with no gene match: 1. The CDR3 has 15 residues. Per the germline V gene, CDR1 is MRHNA and CDR2 is SNTAGT. DNA of the CDR3: TGTGCCAGCAGTGCGGACAGGGCTGGGGCCAACGTCCTGACTTTC. This gives the protein CASSADRAGANVLTF.

This rearrangement joins TRBV7-9 to TRBJ1-1, with 11 bases matching TRBD1. The CDR3 totals 13 residues. V lost 6 bases to trimming and J lost 6 bases; unmatched junction nucleotides: 3. The germline CDR1 and CDR2 sequences are SEHNR and FQNEAQ (reference sequence). The CDR3 sequence is CASRTGQGAEAFF. The CDR3 coding sequence is TGTGCCAGCAGAACGGGACAGGGGGCTGAAGCTTTCTTT.

Concerning this clone: The missing conserved phenylalanine or tryptophan at the end of this CDR3 makes a read error likely. The limits of the CDR3 on the DNA are not certain, so only TCRdb's listed CDR3 is given. J is TRBJ2-3 and V is TRBV6-1. Including both end residues, the CDR3 is 11 amino acids long. From germline, CDR1 is MNHNS and CDR2 SASEGT. The CDR3 loop reads CASSESRSGTI.

This clone has a count of ten or more. The J gene is TRBJ1-2, the V gene TRBV6-5; 11 nucleotides align to TRBD1. Losses at the gene ends were 2 bases for V and 4 bases for J; bases not matched to a gene: 6. Germline loops: CDR1 MNHEY, CDR2 SVGAGI. The CDR3 contains 16 residues. CDR3 loop: CASSYVRTGGSYGYTF. CDR3 DNA sequence: TGTGCCAGCAGTTACGTTCGGACAGGGGGCAGCTATGGCTACACCTTC.

The chain links TRBV5-1 to TRBJ2-5, with D unclear. Germline V gene data show CDR1 as SGHRS and CDR2 as YFSETQ. V lost 0 bases to trimming and J lost 5 bases, with 11 bases between them. CDR3 length: 14 residues. CDR3 DNA: TGCGCCAGCAGCTTGGACAGTAGAGTTGAGACCCAGTACTTC. It yields the protein CASSLDSRVETQYF.

The rearrangement uses TRBV15 and TRBJ2-7, with 9 bases lining up with TRBD1. This CDR3 contains 16 residues. CDR1 LNHNV and CDR2 YYDKDF come from the germline V gene (reference sequence). V trimming: 3 bases; J trimming: 5 bases; junction bases outside the gene matches: 11. CDR3 coding DNA: TGTGCCACCAGCAGTAGTCGAGGGACAGGGTTCAACGAGCAGTACTTC. Translation: CATSSSRGTGFNEQYF.

Only one count was recorded for this clone. The chain carries TRBV18 and TRBJ1-5; D unclear. Germline CDR1 reads KGHSH; CDR2 reads LQKENI. V gave up 2 bases and J gave up 5 bases, with 13 bases separating them. The length of the CDR3 is 15 residues. The CDR3 here is CASSPMYNPDQPQHF. The CDR3 DNA reads TGTGCCAGCTCACCAATGTACAACCCCGATCAGCCCCAGCATTTT. Full variable domain (remainder filled in from reference TRBV18 and TRBJ1-5): NAGVMQNPRHLVRRRGQEARLRCSPMKGHSHVYWYRQLPEEGLKFMVYLQKENIIDESGMPKERFSAEFPKEGPSILRIQQVVRGDSAAYFCASSPMYNPDQPQHFGDGTRLSIL.

The rearrangement uses TRBV19 and TRBJ1-6, with D unresolved. The germline V and J ends were trimmed by 3 bases and 5 bases, with 14 bases remaining between them. Germline lookup yields CDR1 LNHDA and CDR2 SQIVND (reference sequence). The CDR3 is made up of 16 amino acids. The CDR3 DNA sequence: TGTGCCAGTAGTATCGGAGGAGCTCGGGATAATTCACCCCTCCACTTT. It yields the protein CASSIGGARDNSPLHF.

Of note for this clone: Germline is not matched at one junction end, which may reflect a read error. The chain couples TRBV7-7 to TRBJ2-4; no firm D call. Per the germline V gene, CDR1 is SSHAT and CDR2 is FNYEAQ (reference sequence). This CDR3 has 15 residues. In nucleotides, the CDR3 is TGTGCTAGCAGCTTCCCGTATTCTTCCAAAAACATTCAGTACTTC. Its translation is CASSFPYSSKNIQYF.

With respect to this clone: This sample also contains other DNA sequences that code for the same CDR3. This chain connects TRBV7-2 to TRBJ2-3; D may match TRBD1 or TRBD2 (5 bases each). Germline-derived CDR1 and CDR2 are SGHTA and FQGNSA. The CDR3 spans 14 residues. Trimming took off 2 bases at V and 3 bases at J, with 9 bases between the two ends. CDR3 nucleotides: TGTGCCAGCAGCTTAAAATGGGGGACAGATACGCAGTATTTT. Its protein is CASSLKWGTDTQYF.

This clone came up many times. The rearrangement uses TRBV11-2 and TRBJ1-1, with a tentative D call TRBD1 (5 bases). The CDR3 spans 18 residues. Trimming took 4 bases from V and 3 from J, leaving 24 bases between them. CDR1 SGHAT and CDR2 FQNNGV come from the germline V gene. The CDR3 coding sequence is TGTGCCAGCAGCTATGATTCTTTCTTTGGGGCAGGAGACACTGAAGCTTTCTTT. Its protein is CASSYDSFFGAGDTEAFF.

The chain combines TRBV5-1 with TRBJ2-7; TRBD2 aligns across 7 bases. V shed 3 bases, J shed 2 bases, and the junction held 5 bases outside the gene matches. Looked up from germline, CDR1 is SGHRS and CDR2 is YFSETQ. The CDR3 loop spans 14 amino acids. The CDR3 loop reads CASSWEGVPYEQYF. The CDR3 DNA reads as TGCGCCAGCAGCTGGGAGGGCGTTCCCTACGAGCAGTACTTC.

The CDR3: CASSGSDTDTQYF. The CDR3 coding sequence is TGCGCCAGCAGCGGGAGCGACACAGATACGCAGTATTTT. The rearrangement joins TRBV10-2 to TRBJ2-3, with D possibly matching TRBD2 (6 bases). CDR1 and CDR2 from the germline V gene are WSHSY and SAAADI. The ends were cut back, 6 bases at V and 2 bases at J, with 9 bases in the middle. The length of the CDR3 is 13 residues.

With regard to this clone: This same CDR3 is encoded by further DNA sequences in the sample. The chain recombines TRBV7-2 with TRBJ1-1; D may be TRBD1 (6 bases). V lost 5 bases and J lost 1, with 11 bases in between. Germline V lookup: CDR1 SGHTA, CDR2 FQGNSA. The CDR3 consists of 14 residues. CDR3 residues: CASSPGQRNTEAFF. CDR3 nucleotide sequence: TGTGCCAGCAGCCCGGGACAAAGGAACACTGAAGCTTTCTTT.

This clone was observed at least ten times. The rearrangement links TRBV7-9 to TRBJ1-2; 9 nucleotides align to TRBD1. The germline CDR1 and CDR2 sequences are SEHNR and FQNEAQ (reference sequence). After removal of 3 bases from V and 1 base from J, the junction contained 6 bases not matched to a gene. The CDR3 covers 16 residues. CDR3 residues: CASSLDRGRDNYGYTF. DNA of the CDR3: TGTGCCAGCAGCTTGGACAGGGGTCGCGATAACTATGGCTACACCTTC.

The chain carries TRBV4-1 and TRBJ1-5; 9 bases fit TRBD1. Germline-derived CDR1 and CDR2 are MGHRA and YSYEKL. The CDR3 length is 19 residues. With V trimmed by 0 bases and J by 2 bases, 11 bases remained unmatched. CDR3 sequence (DNA): TGCGCCAGCAGCCAAGAGGCCGGGACAGGGTTTCTCGGCAATCAGCCCCAGCATTTT. Translation: CASSQEAGTGFLGNQPQHF.

This clone was seen a handful of times. This chain links TRBV5-1 with TRBJ1-1, with unresolved D. The CDR3 is made up of 15 amino acids. Germline assignment: CDR1 SGHRS and CDR2 YFSETQ. V lost 5 bases and J lost 0, with 14 bases in between. The CDR3 is CASRSTDRMNTEAFF. The CDR3 DNA follows: TGCGCCAGCAGGTCTACAGACCGCATGAACACTGAAGCTTTCTTT. The full variable domain, in which reference TRBV5-1 and TRBJ1-1 provide the parts outside the CDR3, is KAGVTQTPRYLIKTRGQQVTLSCSPISGHRSVSWYQQTPGQGLQFLFEYFSETQRNKGNFPGRFSGRQFSNSRSEMNVSTLELGDSALYLCASRSTDRMNTEAFFGQGTRLTVV.

The sample holds one count of this clone. This chain uses TRBV7-2 with TRBJ2-7; 9 bases line up with TRBD2. Germline lookup yields CDR1 SGHTA and CDR2 FQGNSA. The CDR3 has 16 residues. V lost 5 bases and J lost 5; bases outside the gene matches: 13. Here the CDR3 reads CASSAPLSGRGNEQYF. The CDR3 DNA reads TGTGCCAGCAGCGCGCCGCTTAGCGGGAGAGGAAACGAGCAGTACTTC.

The chain couples TRBV7-6 to TRBJ1-4, with D uncertain. The CDR3 has 11 amino acids. The V end was cut by 1 base, the J end by 6 bases, with 0 bases between. The germline V gene encodes CDR1 SGHVS and CDR2 FNYEAQ. The chain's CDR3 is CASSLDEKLFF. The CDR3, as DNA: TGTGCCAGCAGCTTAGATGAAAAACTGTTTTTT.

The genes are TRBV4-3 and TRBJ2-7; 7 nucleotides match TRBD2. Germline CDR1 is LGHNA and CDR2 is YSLEER. CDR3 length: 14 residues. V was pared by 4 bases and J by 0 bases, with 3 bases of the junction left unmatched. CDR3 amino acids: CASSLQRDSYEQYF. The CDR3 DNA reads TGCGCCAGCAGCCTCCAGCGGGACTCCTACGAGCAGTACTTC.

This clone came up a few times. Other DNA sequences of this sample code for an identical CDR3. V usage is TRBV6-5 and J usage is TRBJ2-6, with a possible D match to TRBD1 (5 bases). The V end was cut by 6 bases, the J end by 0 bases, with 9 bases between. The CDR3 has 15 amino acids. Germline CDR1 MNHEY, CDR2 SVGAGI. The CDR3 DNA is TGTGCCAGCAGCTCAGGGTTCTCTGGGGCCAACGTCCTGACTTTC. Protein product: CASSSGFSGANVLTF.

The rearrangement uses TRBV5-4 and TRBJ1-1, with TRBD1 matching over 9 bases. V lost 4 bases and J lost 5; bases outside the gene matches: 9. The CDR3 is 15 residues long. The germline CDR1 and CDR2 sequences are SGHNT and YYREEE (reference sequence). The chain's CDR3 is CASSPQDRGWTEAFF. The CDR3 DNA reads as TGTGCCAGCAGCCCCCAGGACAGGGGATGGACTGAAGCTTTCTTT.

The gene calls are TRBV29-1 and TRBJ1-1; a possible D gene is TRBD1 (5 bases). Germline CDR1 is SQVTM and CDR2 is ANQGSEA. V lost 6 bases to trimming and J lost 3 bases, with 14 bases between them. This CDR3 has 13 residues. The CDR3 sequence is CSVQRDYDTEAFF. DNA for the CDR3: TGCAGCGTCCAAAGGGACTATGACACTGAAGCTTTCTTT.